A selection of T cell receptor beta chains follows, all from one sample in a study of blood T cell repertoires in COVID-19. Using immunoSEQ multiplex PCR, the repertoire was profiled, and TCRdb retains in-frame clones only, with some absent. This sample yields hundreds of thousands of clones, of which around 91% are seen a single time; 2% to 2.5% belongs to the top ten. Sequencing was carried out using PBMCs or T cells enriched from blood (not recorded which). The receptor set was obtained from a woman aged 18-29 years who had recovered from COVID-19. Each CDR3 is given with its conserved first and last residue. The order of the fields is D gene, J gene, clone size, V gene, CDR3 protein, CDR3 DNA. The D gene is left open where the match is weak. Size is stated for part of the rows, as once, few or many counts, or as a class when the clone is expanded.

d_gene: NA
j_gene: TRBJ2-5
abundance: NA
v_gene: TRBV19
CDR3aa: CASSSSPRETQYF
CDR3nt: TGTGCCAGTAGTTCGTCCCCGAGGGAGACCCAGTACTTC

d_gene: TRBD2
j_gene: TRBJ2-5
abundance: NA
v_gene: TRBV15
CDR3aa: CATRLAGGQTQYF
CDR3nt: TGTGCCACCAGGCTAGCGGGGGGCCAGACCCAGTACTTC

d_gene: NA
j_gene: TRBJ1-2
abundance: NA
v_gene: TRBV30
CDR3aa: CAGSVEDGYTF
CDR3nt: TGTGCCGGTTCGGTAGAGGATGGCTACACCTTC

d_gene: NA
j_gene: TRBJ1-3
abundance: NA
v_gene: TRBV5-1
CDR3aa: CASSLDWTANSGNTIYF
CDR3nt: TGCGCCAGCAGCTTGGATTGGACAGCTAACTCTGGAAACACCATATATTTT

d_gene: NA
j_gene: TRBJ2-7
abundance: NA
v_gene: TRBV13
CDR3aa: CASSLEGREQYF
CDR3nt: TGTGCCAGCAGCTTAGAGGGGCGAGAGCAGTACTTC

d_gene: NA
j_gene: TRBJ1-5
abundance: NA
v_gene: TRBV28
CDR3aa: CASSLWAGVGSNQPQHF
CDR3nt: TGTGCCAGCAGTTTATGGGCCGGGGTTGGTAGCAATCAGCCCCAGCATTTT

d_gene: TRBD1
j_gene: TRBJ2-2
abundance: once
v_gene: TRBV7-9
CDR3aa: CASSPTGSNTGELFF
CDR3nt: TGTGCCAGCAGCCCGACAGGGTCGAACACCGGGGAGCTGTTTTTT

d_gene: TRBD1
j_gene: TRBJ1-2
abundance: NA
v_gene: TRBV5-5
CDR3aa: CASSLEGQGSYGYTF
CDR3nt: TGTGCCAGCAGCTTGGAAGGACAGGGGTCCTATGGCTACACCTTC

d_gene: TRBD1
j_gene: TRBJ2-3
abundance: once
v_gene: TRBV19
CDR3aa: CASSPTGADTQYF
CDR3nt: TGTGCCAGTAGTCCCACAGGGGCAGATACGCAGTATTTT

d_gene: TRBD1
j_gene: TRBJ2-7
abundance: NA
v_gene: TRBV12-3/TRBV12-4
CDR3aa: CATRDRGFGEQYF
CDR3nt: TGTGCCACCAGGGACAGGGGATTTGGCGAGCAGTACTTC

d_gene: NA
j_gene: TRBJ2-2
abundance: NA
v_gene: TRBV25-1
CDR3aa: CASTGVTGELFF
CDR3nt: TGTGCCAGCACGGGGGTCACCGGGGAGCTGTTTTTT

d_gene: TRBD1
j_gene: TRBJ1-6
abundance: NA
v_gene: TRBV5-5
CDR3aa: CASSPPGQGYSPLHF
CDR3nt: TGTGCCAGCAGCCCCCCGGGACAGGGCTATTCACCCCTCCACTTT

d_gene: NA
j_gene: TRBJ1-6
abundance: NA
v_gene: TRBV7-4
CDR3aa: CASSLAEPTGCNSPLHF
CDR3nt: TGTGCCAGCAGCTTAGCTGAGCCTACGGGATGTAATTCACCCCTCCACTTT

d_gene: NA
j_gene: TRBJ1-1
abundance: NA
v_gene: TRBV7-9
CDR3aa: CASRKPLGSNTEAFF
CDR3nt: TGTGCCAGCAGGAAGCCTTTGGGCAGTAACACTGAAGCTTTCTTT

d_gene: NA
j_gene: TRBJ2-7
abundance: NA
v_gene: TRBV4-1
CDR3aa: CASSQGIAGRGEQYF
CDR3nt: TGCGCCAGCAGCCAAGGGATCGCGGGGCGAGGCGAGCAGTACTTC

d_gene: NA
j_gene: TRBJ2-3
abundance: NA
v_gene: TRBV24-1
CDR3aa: CATSGRLSTDTQYF
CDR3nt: TGTGCCACCAGTGGGCGGCTCAGCACAGATACGCAGTATTTT

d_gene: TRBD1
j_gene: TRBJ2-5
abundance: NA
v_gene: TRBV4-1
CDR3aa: CASSQKLGTEETQYF
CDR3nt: TGCGCCAGCAGCCAGAAATTAGGGACAGAAGAGACCCAGTACTTC

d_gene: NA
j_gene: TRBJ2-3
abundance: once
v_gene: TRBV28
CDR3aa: CASRGPGEPDTQYF
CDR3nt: TGTGCCAGCAGGGGGCCAGGGGAACCAGATACGCAGTATTTT

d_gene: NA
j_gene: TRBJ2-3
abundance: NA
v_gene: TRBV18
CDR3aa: CASSPPGVGDTQYF
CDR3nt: TGTGCCAGCTCACCCCCGGGGGTAGGAGATACGCAGTATTTT

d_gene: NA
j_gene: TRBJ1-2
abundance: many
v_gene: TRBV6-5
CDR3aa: CASSSPRGDGYTF
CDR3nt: TGTGCCAGCAGTTCCCCAAGGGGCGATGGCTACACCTTC

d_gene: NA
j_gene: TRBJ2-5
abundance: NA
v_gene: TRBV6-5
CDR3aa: CASRLTGQETQYF
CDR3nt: TGTGCCAGCCGCCTCACGGGGCAAGAGACCCAGTACTTC

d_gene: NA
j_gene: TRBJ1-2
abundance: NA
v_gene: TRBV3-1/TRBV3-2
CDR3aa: CASSQYRLNYGYTF
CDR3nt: TGTGCCAGCAGTCAATATAGACTGAACTATGGCTACACCTTC

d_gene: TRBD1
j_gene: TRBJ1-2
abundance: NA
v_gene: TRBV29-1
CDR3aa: CSVEIAGTDNYGYTF
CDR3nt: TGCAGCGTTGAAATTGCTGGGACAGATAACTATGGCTACACCTTC